This is a list of T cell receptor beta chains from one sample in a study of regulatory T cells in long-lasting Graves disease. TCRdb itself ran the multiplex PCR reads through MiXCR, one entry per CDR3 protein. The repertoire consists of roughly 380,000 distinct CDR3 sequences, with less than 20% occurring once and the leading ten covering approximately 21%. The material sequenced was peripheral blood mononuclear cells (PBMCs), taken at new diagnosis, from a patient treated with antithyroid drugs. These receptors all come from a female donor with Graves disease. Each CDR3 is given with its conserved first and last residue. Each record gives: clone size, J gene, V gene, D gene, CDR3 protein, CDR3 DNA. D genes are given only for firm matches. Rows may omit the clone size; those that give it use once, few, many or a size class.

clone_size: many
j_call: TRBJ2-3
v_call: TRBV7-2
d_call: -
cdr3_aa: CASSLKYWGHNTDTQYF
cdr3_nt: TGTGCCAGCAGCTTAAAATACTGGGGACATAACACAGATACGCAGTATTTT

clone_size: -
j_call: TRBJ1-2
v_call: TRBV3-1
d_call: -
cdr3_aa: CASSQAVSNYAF
cdr3_nt: TGTGCCAGCAGCCAAGCCGTCTCGAACTACGCCTTC

clone_size: many
j_call: TRBJ2-1
v_call: TRBV20-1
d_call: TRBD2
cdr3_aa: CSARGRGRAYNEQFF
cdr3_nt: TGCAGTGCTAGAGGACGCGGGAGGGCCTACAATGAGCAGTTCTTC

clone_size: many
j_call: TRBJ2-5
v_call: TRBV7-7
d_call: TRBD2
cdr3_aa: CASSRTSGLETQYF
cdr3_nt: TGTGCCAGCAGCCGGACTAGCGGTCTGGAGACCCAGTACTTC

clone_size: -
j_call: TRBJ2-1
v_call: TRBV12-3/TRBV12-4
d_call: TRBD1
cdr3_aa: CASSFGTGAMQFF
cdr3_nt: TGTGCCAGCAGTTTTGGTACAGGGGCGATGCAGTTCTTC

clone_size: -
j_call: TRBJ2-1
v_call: TRBV29-1
d_call: -
cdr3_aa: CSGWGEDIFREQFF
cdr3_nt: TGCAGCGGGTGGGGGGAAGATATCTTCAGAGAGCAGTTCTTC

clone_size: -
j_call: TRBJ1-2
v_call: TRBV13
d_call: -
cdr3_aa: CASSRGRGNYGYTF
cdr3_nt: TGTGCCAGCAGCCGAGGACGGGGGAACTATGGCTACACCTTC

clone_size: many
j_call: TRBJ2-3
v_call: TRBV20-1
d_call: -
cdr3_aa: CSADPGISTDTQYF
cdr3_nt: TGCAGTGCTGACCCCGGGATTAGCACAGATACGCAGTATTTT

clone_size: many
j_call: TRBJ1-2
v_call: TRBV5-1
d_call: TRBD1
cdr3_aa: CASSLGTGLLSNYGYTF
cdr3_nt: TGCGCCAGCAGCTTGGGGACAGGGCTTCTCTCTAACTATGGCTACACCTTC

clone_size: -
j_call: TRBJ2-5
v_call: TRBV29-1
d_call: TRBD2
cdr3_aa: CSVEDLGLAGGKGETQYF
cdr3_nt: TGCAGCGTTGAAGATCTGGGGCTAGCGGGCGGCAAGGGGGAGACCCAGTACTTC

clone_size: many
j_call: TRBJ2-6
v_call: TRBV2
d_call: -
cdr3_aa: CASVYRRPGANVLTF
cdr3_nt: TGTGCCAGCGTATACAGGCGTCCGGGGGCCAACGTCCTGACTTTC

clone_size: many
j_call: TRBJ2-1
v_call: TRBV2
d_call: -
cdr3_aa: CASSEAEAGYRDEQFF
cdr3_nt: TGTGCCAGCAGTGAAGCTGAGGCGGGGTATAGAGATGAGCAGTTCTTC

clone_size: -
j_call: TRBJ1-6
v_call: TRBV6-9
d_call: -
cdr3_aa: CASSYWNSPLHF
cdr3_nt: TGTGCCAGCAGTTATTGGAATTCACCCCTCCACTTT

clone_size: many
j_call: TRBJ2-6
v_call: TRBV20-1
d_call: TRBD1
cdr3_aa: CSASEGQGLYGANVLTF
cdr3_nt: TGCAGTGCTAGCGAGGGACAGGGACTCTACGGGGCCAACGTCCTGACTTTC

clone_size: -
j_call: TRBJ2-5
v_call: TRBV28
d_call: TRBD1
cdr3_aa: CASSLRSRGPRETQYF
cdr3_nt: TGTGCCAGCAGCTTACGGAGCAGGGGGCCGCGAGAGACCCAGTACTTC

clone_size: -
j_call: TRBJ2-3
v_call: TRBV7-2
d_call: TRBD2
cdr3_aa: CASSLVGGNADTQYF
cdr3_nt: TGTGCCAGCAGCTTAGTGGGAGGGAACGCAGATACGCAGTATTTT

clone_size: many
j_call: TRBJ1-1
v_call: TRBV6-1
d_call: -
cdr3_aa: CASSGRPTEAFF
cdr3_nt: TGTGCCAGCAGTGGACGACCCACTGAAGCTTTCTTT

clone_size: -
j_call: TRBJ2-1
v_call: TRBV6-1
d_call: TRBD2
cdr3_aa: CASRSLAGGSYNEQFF
cdr3_nt: TGTGCCAGCAGGTCTCTAGCGGGAGGGTCCTACAATGAGCAGTTCTTC

clone_size: -
j_call: TRBJ2-3
v_call: TRBV7-3
d_call: -
cdr3_aa: CASSRWGGDTDTQYF
cdr3_nt: TGTGCCAGCAGCAGATGGGGCGGAGACACAGATACGCAGTATTTT

clone_size: few
j_call: TRBJ2-3
v_call: TRBV12-3/TRBV12-4
d_call: -
cdr3_aa: CASSLPGVGADTQYF
cdr3_nt: TGTGCCAGCAGTTTACCGGGAGTGGGCGCAGATACGCAGTATTTT

clone_size: -
j_call: TRBJ2-1
v_call: TRBV12-3/TRBV12-4
d_call: -
cdr3_aa: CASRPYPGTSNEQFF
cdr3_nt: TGTGCCAGCAGACCATATCCCGGGACTTCAAATGAGCAGTTCTTC

clone_size: many
j_call: TRBJ2-3
v_call: TRBV5-1
d_call: TRBD2
cdr3_aa: CASSGASGTSASTDTQYF
cdr3_nt: TGCGCCAGCAGCGGCGCATCCGGGACTAGCGCCTCCACAGATACGCAGTATTTT

clone_size: few
j_call: TRBJ2-5
v_call: TRBV20-1
d_call: -
cdr3_aa: CSASISGGETQYF
cdr3_nt: TGCAGTGCTTCAATAAGCGGTGGAGAGACCCAGTACTTC

clone_size: many
j_call: TRBJ2-5
v_call: TRBV3-1
d_call: -
cdr3_aa: CASNKGPRWETQYF
cdr3_nt: TGTGCCAGCAACAAAGGGCCACGATGGGAGACCCAGTACTTC

clone_size: -
j_call: TRBJ2-1
v_call: TRBV7-3
d_call: TRBD1
cdr3_aa: CASSLEGGIHNEQFF
cdr3_nt: TGTGCCAGCAGCTTAGAAGGGGGCATACACAATGAGCAGTTCTTC

clone_size: few
j_call: TRBJ2-2
v_call: TRBV5-1
d_call: TRBD1
cdr3_aa: CASGTEVGKALSGELFF
cdr3_nt: TGCGCCAGCGGGACAGAGGTTGGGAAGGCCCTGTCCGGGGAGCTGTTTTTT

clone_size: few
j_call: TRBJ2-7
v_call: TRBV4-1
d_call: -
cdr3_aa: CASSQDQSSGPREVPYEQYF
cdr3_nt: TGCGCCAGCAGCCAAGATCAGAGCAGCGGACCCAGAGAGGTCCCCTACGAGCAGTACTTC

clone_size: -
j_call: TRBJ1-2
v_call: TRBV4-2
d_call: TRBD1
cdr3_aa: CASSHMASGGQGHDYGYTF
cdr3_nt: TGTGCCAGCAGCCACATGGCGAGTGGTGGACAGGGGCACGACTATGGCTACACCTTC

clone_size: many
j_call: TRBJ1-2
v_call: TRBV6-2/TRBV6-3
d_call: -
cdr3_aa: CASSYSWSYYGYTF
cdr3_nt: TGTGCCAGCAGTTACTCGTGGAGCTACTATGGCTACACCTTC

clone_size: many
j_call: TRBJ2-2
v_call: TRBV11-2
d_call: -
cdr3_aa: CASSPTRTGELFF
cdr3_nt: TGTGCCAGCAGCCCTACAAGGACCGGGGAGCTGTTTTTT

clone_size: many
j_call: TRBJ2-3
v_call: TRBV7-9
d_call: -
cdr3_aa: CASSFGQWGTDTQYF
cdr3_nt: TGTGCCAGCAGCTTCGGCCAATGGGGCACAGATACGCAGTATTTT

clone_size: many
j_call: TRBJ1-1
v_call: TRBV28
d_call: -
cdr3_aa: CASSSPFGSSEAFF
cdr3_nt: TGTGCCAGCAGTTCTCCGTTCGGGTCTTCTGAAGCTTTCTTT

clone_size: many
j_call: TRBJ2-1
v_call: TRBV20-1
d_call: -
cdr3_aa: CSARLSGYNEWQFF
cdr3_nt: TGCAGTGCTAGACTTAGCGGCTACAATGAGTGGCAGTTCTTC

clone_size: many
j_call: TRBJ1-1
v_call: TRBV20-1
d_call: -
cdr3_aa: CSARKAPGRLMNTEAFF
cdr3_nt: TGCAGTGCTAGAAAGGCGCCGGGCCGCCTCATGAACACTGAAGCTTTCTTT

clone_size: many
j_call: TRBJ1-1
v_call: TRBV6-1
d_call: -
cdr3_aa: CASENARNTEAFF
cdr3_nt: TGTGCCAGCGAGAACGCTCGAAACACTGAAGCTTTCTTT

clone_size: few
j_call: TRBJ2-7
v_call: TRBV7-2
d_call: TRBD2
cdr3_aa: CASSPGGGRYSYEQYF
cdr3_nt: TGTGCCAGCAGCCCCGGGGGGGGCAGATATTCCTACGAGCAGTACTTC

clone_size: many
j_call: TRBJ2-1
v_call: TRBV20-1
d_call: TRBD2
cdr3_aa: CSASSGSPYNEQFF
cdr3_nt: TGCAGTGCTAGTAGCGGGTCCCCCTACAATGAGCAGTTCTTC

clone_size: -
j_call: TRBJ2-1
v_call: TRBV12-3/TRBV12-4
d_call: TRBD1
cdr3_aa: CASSLVGRGLHNEQFF
cdr3_nt: TGTGCCAGCAGTTTAGTCGGCAGGGGGCTCCACAATGAGCAGTTCTTC

clone_size: many
j_call: TRBJ2-7
v_call: TRBV3-1
d_call: -
cdr3_aa: CASSPVSRVYEQYF
cdr3_nt: TGTGCCAGCAGCCCCGTCTCGCGGGTCTACGAGCAGTACTTC

clone_size: many
j_call: TRBJ2-7
v_call: TRBV30
d_call: -
cdr3_aa: CAWSGNFYEQYF
cdr3_nt: TGTGCCTGGAGCGGGAATTTCTACGAGCAGTACTTC

clone_size: -
j_call: TRBJ2-5
v_call: TRBV6-2/TRBV6-3
d_call: TRBD2
cdr3_aa: CASRTPRLAGGDETQYF
cdr3_nt: TGTGCCAGCAGGACCCCCCGGCTAGCGGGAGGTGACGAGACCCAGTACTTC

clone_size: many
j_call: TRBJ2-2
v_call: TRBV12-3/TRBV12-4
d_call: -
cdr3_aa: CASSPIPNEGKLFF
cdr3_nt: TGTGCCAGCAGTCCGATTCCGAATGAGGGAAAGCTGTTTTTT

clone_size: -
j_call: TRBJ2-1
v_call: TRBV7-7
d_call: TRBD2
cdr3_aa: CASSESGDNEQFF
cdr3_nt: TGTGCTAGCAGCGAGAGCGGGGACAATGAGCAGTTCTTC